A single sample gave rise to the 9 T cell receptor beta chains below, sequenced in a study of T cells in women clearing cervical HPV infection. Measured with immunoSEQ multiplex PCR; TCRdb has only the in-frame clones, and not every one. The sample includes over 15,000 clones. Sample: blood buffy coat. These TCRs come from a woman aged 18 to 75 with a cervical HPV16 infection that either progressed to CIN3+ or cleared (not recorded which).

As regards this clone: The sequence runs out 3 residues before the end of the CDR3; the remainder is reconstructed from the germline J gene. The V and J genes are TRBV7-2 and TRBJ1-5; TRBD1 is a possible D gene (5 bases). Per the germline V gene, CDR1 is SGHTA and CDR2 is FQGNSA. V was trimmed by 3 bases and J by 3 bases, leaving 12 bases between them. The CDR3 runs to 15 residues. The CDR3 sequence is CASSFAGLVNQPQHF. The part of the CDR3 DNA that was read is TGTGCCAGCAGCTTTGCAGGGTTAGTCAATCAGCCC.

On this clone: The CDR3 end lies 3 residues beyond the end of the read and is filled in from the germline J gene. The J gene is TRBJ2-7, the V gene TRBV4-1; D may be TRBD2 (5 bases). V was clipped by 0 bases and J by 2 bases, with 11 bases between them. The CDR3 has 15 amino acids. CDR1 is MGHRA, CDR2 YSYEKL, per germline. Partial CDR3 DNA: TGCGCCAGCAGCCAAGATAGGACTGCCACCTACGAG. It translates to CASSQDRTATYE. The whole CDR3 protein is CASSQDRTATYEQYF.

The sequenced CDR3 bases are TGTGCCAGCAGCTTAGGCGGACAGTCGTACTCACCA. Translation: CASSLGGQSYSP. Given in full, the CDR3 is CASSLGGQSYSPLFF. V and J are TRBV7-2 and TRBJ1-4; possible D gene TRBD1, 6 bases. The read is 3 residues too short to cover the CDR3 end, so that end is filled in from the germline J gene. This CDR3 is 15 amino acids long. Per the germline V gene, CDR1 is SGHTA and CDR2 is FQGNSA.

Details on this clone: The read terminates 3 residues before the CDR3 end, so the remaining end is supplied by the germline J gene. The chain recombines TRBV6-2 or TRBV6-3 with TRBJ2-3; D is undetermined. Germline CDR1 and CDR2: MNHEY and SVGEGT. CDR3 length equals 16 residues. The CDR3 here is CASSYSLWATNQPQYF. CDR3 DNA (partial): TGTGCCAGCAGTTATTCTTTGTGGGCTACGAATCAGCCG.

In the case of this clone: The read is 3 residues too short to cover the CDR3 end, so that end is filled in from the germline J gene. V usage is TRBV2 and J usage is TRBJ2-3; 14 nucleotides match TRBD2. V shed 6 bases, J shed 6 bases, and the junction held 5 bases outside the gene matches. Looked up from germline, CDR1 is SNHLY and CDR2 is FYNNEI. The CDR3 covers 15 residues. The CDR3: CASSGTSGGGDTQYF. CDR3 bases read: TGTGCCAGCAGCGGGACTAGCGGGGGAGGGGATACG.

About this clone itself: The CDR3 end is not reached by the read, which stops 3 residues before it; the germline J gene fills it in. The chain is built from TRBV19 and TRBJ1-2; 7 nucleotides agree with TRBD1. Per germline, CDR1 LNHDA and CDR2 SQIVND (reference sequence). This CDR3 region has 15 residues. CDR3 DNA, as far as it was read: TGTGCCAGTAGCGGGGACAGTAGTAGCACAGATACC. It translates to CASSGDSSSTDT. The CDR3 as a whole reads CASSGDSSSTDTYTF.

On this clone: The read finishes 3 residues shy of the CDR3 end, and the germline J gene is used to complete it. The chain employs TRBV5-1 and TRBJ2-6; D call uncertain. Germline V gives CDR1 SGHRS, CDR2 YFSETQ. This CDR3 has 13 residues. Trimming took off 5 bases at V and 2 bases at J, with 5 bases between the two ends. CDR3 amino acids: CASSQAGANVLTF. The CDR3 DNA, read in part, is TGCGCCAGCAGTCAGGCTGGGGCCAACGTC.

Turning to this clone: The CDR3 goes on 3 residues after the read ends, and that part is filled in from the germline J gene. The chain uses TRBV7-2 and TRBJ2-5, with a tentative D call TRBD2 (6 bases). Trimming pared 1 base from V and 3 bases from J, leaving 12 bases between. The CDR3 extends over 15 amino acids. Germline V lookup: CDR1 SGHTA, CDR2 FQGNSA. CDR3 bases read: TGTGCCAGCAGCTTAGGTGCGGGGAGTGAAGAGACC. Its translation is CASSLGAGSEET. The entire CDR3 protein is CASSLGAGSEETQYF.

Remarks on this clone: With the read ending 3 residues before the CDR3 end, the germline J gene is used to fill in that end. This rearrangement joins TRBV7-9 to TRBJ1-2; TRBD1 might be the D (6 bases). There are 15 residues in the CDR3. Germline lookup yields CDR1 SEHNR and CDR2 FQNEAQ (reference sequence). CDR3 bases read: TGTGCCAGCAGCCACCCCAGACAGGAGGCAGGAGGC. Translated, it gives CASSHPRQEAGG. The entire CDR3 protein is CASSHPRQEAGGYTF. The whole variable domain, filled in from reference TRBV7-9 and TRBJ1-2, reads DTGVSQNPRHKITKRGQNVTFRCDPISEHNRLYWYRQTLGQGPEFLTYFQNEAQLEKSRLLSDRFSAERPKGSFSTLEIQRTEQGDSAMYLCASSHPRQEAGGYTFGSGTRLTVV.